Shown below are 13 T cell receptor beta chains from a single sample sequenced in a study of beta chain features in type 1 diabetes. What was sequenced were expressed TCRB transcripts, since all of the isolated RNA had been reverse transcribed. TCRdb keeps only in-frame clones here, not all; method: immunoSEQ multiplex PCR. The sample consists of 35,000 to 50,000 clones, 50% of them appearing once. The sample consisted of stem cell memory CD4+ T cells from blood. The source of these receptors is a woman younger than 45 in good health.

The chain employs TRBV7-2 and TRBJ2-7; possibly TRBD1 for D (6 bases). Trimming left V 4 bases short and J 3 bases short, with 16 bases between. Germline CDR1 reads SGHTA; CDR2 reads FQGNSA. The CDR3 consists of 15 residues. DNA of the CDR3: TGTGCCAGCAGCTCCCGACAGGACGGGGACTACGAGCAGTACTTC. This codes for CASSSRQDGDYEQYF.

The CDR3 is CASSRTGTGVVTYNEQFF. CDR3 DNA sequence: TGTGCCAGTAGCCGAACCGGGACAGGGGTGGTCACCTACAATGAGCAGTTCTTC. This chain links TRBV19 with TRBJ2-1; 10 nucleotides line up with TRBD1. This CDR3 comprises 18 residues. The germline gives CDR1 LNHDA, CDR2 SQIVND (reference sequence). The ends lost 6 bases at V and 2 bases at J; junction bases unmatched: 13.

The chain has TRBV28 and TRBJ2-7; D unresolved. The CDR3 covers 14 residues. V lost 1 base to trimming and J lost 4 bases, with 11 bases between them. The germline V gene has CDR1 MDHEN and CDR2 SYDVKM. The CDR3 DNA is TGTGCCAGCAGTTTATCCACAGAAACATACGAGCAGTACTTC. Its translation: CASSLSTETYEQYF.

CDR3 DNA sequence: TGCAGCGTTGGTAGTAGCCCGGAGACCCAGTACTTC. Residues: CSVGSSPETQYF. The V call is TRBV29-1, the J call TRBJ2-5; D not certain. In germline, CDR1 is SQVTM, CDR2 ANQGSEA. V lost 4 bases to trimming and J lost 5 bases, with 11 bases between them. The CDR3 is 12 residues long.

The rearrangement links TRBV14 to TRBJ1-1; 9 nucleotides align to TRBD1. The CDR3 extends over 14 amino acids. Germline CDR1 reads SGHDN; CDR2 reads FVKESK. The ends lost 4 bases at V and 3 bases at J; junction bases unmatched: 3. In DNA, the CDR3 is TGTGCCAGCAGCCCGACAGGGGGACACACTGAAGCTTTCTTT. Protein product: CASSPTGGHTEAFF.

The chain recombines TRBV12-5 with TRBJ2-1; TRBD1 agrees at 8 bases. CDR3 length: 17 amino acids. Germline V gene data show CDR1 as LGHNT and CDR2 as FRNRAP. V shed 0 bases and J 10 bases; nucleotides not matched to a gene: 14. The CDR3 DNA follows: TGTGCTAGTGGTTTGGTACTGTCGGGGACAGGAGGGACGGAGCAGTTCTTC. It is translated as CASGLVLSGTGGTEQFF.

The chain has TRBV30 and TRBJ1-1, with TRBD1 identical over 10 bases. This CDR3 has 10 amino acids. Germline V gene lookup returns CDR1 GTSNPN and CDR2 SVGIG (reference sequence). With V trimmed by 7 bases and J by 11 bases, 4 bases remained unmatched. In nucleotides, the CDR3 is TGTGCCTCCGACAGGGGGCCGGCTTTCTTT. Encoded protein: CASDRGPAFF.

This clone has only one observation. The junction does not match germline at one end; this may be a read error. This rearrangement joins TRBV10-3 to TRBJ2-7; 7 bases map to TRBD1. The CDR3 is 14 residues long. Germline V gene data show CDR1 as ENHRY and CDR2 as SYGVKD. The CDR3: CAISELRGTDEQCF. CDR3 bases: TGTGCCATCAGTGAGCTCAGGGGGACGGACGAGCAGTGCTTC.

The gene calls are TRBV5-1 and TRBJ1-1; the D gene is possibly TRBD1 (5 bases). V shed 4 bases and J shed 4 bases, with 11 bases lying between them. The CDR3 has 13 residues. Germline V CDR1 and CDR2: SGHRS, YFSETQ. The CDR3 sequence is CASSLTGATEAFF. The CDR3 DNA sequence: TGCGCCAGCAGCCTAACAGGCGCCACTGAAGCTTTCTTT.

This chain uses TRBV6-5 with TRBJ1-1; 7 positions agree with TRBD1. The CDR3 contains 14 residues. Germline V gives CDR1 MNHEY, CDR2 SVGAGI. V shed 4 bases and J 4 bases; nucleotides not matched to a gene: 6. The CDR3 DNA follows: TGTGCCAGCAGTTTCGGACAGGATGTCACTGAAGCTTTCTTT. Amino acid sequence: CASSFGQDVTEAFF.

This clone was observed a handful of times. The chain carries TRBV7-2 and TRBJ1-4; D remains ambiguous. CDR3 length: 19 residues. CDR1 SGHTA and CDR2 FQGNSA come from the germline V gene. The V end lost 5 bases, the J end lost 1 base, and 23 bases lay between the germline ends. The CDR3 DNA reads TGTGCCAGCAGCCGCTACGGAGGTTGGGCAAGCGAAACTAATGAAAAACTGTTTTTT. This codes for CASSRYGGWASETNEKLFF.

The chain has TRBV10-3 and TRBJ2-1, with 11 bases aligning to TRBD2. This CDR3 is 16 amino acids long. Germline CDR1 and CDR2: ENHRY and SYGVKD. With 3 bases clipped from V and 5 bases from J, the junction kept 6 bases outside the gene matches. CDR3 DNA: TGTGCCATCAGTGATGGGCTAGCGGGAGGTAACAATGAGCAGTTCTTC. Its protein product is CAISDGLAGGNNEQFF.

Only a few counts were recorded for this clone. This chain joins TRBV6-1 and TRBJ2-1, with 8 bases fitting TRBD2. The CDR3 is 13 residues long. The V and J ends lost 6 bases and 5 bases, in that order; junction bases with no gene match: 3. Germline V gene data show CDR1 as MNHNS and CDR2 as SASEGT. CDR3 bases: TGTGCCAGCAGAGGACTAGCCCACAATGAGCAGTTCTTC. Translation gives CASRGLAHNEQFF.